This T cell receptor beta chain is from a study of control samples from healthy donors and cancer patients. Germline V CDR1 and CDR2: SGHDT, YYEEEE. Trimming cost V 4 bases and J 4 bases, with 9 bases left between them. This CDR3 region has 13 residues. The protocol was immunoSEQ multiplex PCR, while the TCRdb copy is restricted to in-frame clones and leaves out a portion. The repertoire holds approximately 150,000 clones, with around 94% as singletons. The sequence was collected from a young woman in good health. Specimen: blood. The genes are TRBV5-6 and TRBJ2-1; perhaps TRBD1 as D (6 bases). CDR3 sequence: CASSAGEYNEQFF. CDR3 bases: TGTGCCAGCAGCGCAGGGGAATACAATGAGCAGTTCTTC.